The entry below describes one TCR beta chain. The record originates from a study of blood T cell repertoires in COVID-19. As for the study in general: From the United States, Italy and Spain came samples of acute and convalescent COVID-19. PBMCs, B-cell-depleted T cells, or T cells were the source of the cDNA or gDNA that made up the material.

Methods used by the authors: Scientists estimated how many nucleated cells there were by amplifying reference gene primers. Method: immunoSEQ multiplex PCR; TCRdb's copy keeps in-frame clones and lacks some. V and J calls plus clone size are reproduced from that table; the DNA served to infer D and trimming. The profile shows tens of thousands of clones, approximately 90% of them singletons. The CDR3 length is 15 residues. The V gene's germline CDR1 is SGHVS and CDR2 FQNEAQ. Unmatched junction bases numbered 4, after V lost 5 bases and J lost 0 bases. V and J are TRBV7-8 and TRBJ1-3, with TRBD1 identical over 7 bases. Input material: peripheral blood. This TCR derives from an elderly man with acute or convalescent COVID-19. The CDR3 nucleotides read TGTGCCAGCAGCGCGGGACAGAGCTCTGGAAACACCATATATTTT. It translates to CASSAGQSSGNTIYF. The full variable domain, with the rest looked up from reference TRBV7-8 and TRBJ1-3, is GAGVSQSPRYKVAKRGQDVALRCDPISGHVSLFWYQQALGQGPEFLTYFQNEAQLDKSGLPSDRFFAERPEGSVSTLKIQRTQQEDSAVYLCASSAGQSSGNTIYFGEGSWLTVV.